This is a list of T cell receptor beta chains from one sample in a study of cytomegalovirus exposure and HLA in healthy donors. Clones were read by immunoSEQ multiplex PCR, and TCRdb kept only the in-frame ones, dropping some. The table includes tens of thousands of clones, 78% detected once. Sequencing input: PBMCs. The source is a man younger than 35 in good health and CMV-seropositive. CDR3s include the opening cysteine and the closing phenylalanine or tryptophan.

>TRBV27
CASSFRSTDTQYF
>TRBV2
CASEGRNSGANVLTF
>TRBV10-3
CATQQGRGQPQHF
>TRBV27
CASSLPGAYEQYF
>TRBV7-2
CASSSRTSAGPYNEQFF
>TRBV7-2
CASSREKGLVGKLFF
>TRBV6-1
CASSETAGLETQYF
>TRBV29-1
CSVRQTDTQYF
>TRBV10-3
CAISWERGTDTQYF
>TRBV18
CASSPPQTSYEQYF
>TRBV29-1
CSAREVETQYF
>TRBV6-5
CASSRAGVTEAFF
>TRBV4-1
CASSQDRAGASSLIRPQHF
>TRBV5-1
CASSWGQGASYSYEQYF
>TRBV4-1
CASSQAAWGGSYEQYF
>TRBV7-3
CASSPGTSDSYEQYF
>TRBV6-1
CASSEIRGSYNEQFF
>TRBV7-9
CASSPGPGGSEQYF
>TRBV6-1
CASREMGFQGNQPQHF
>TRBV6-5
CASSYFGMGYGYTF
>TRBV6-1
CASSEQGLAGGPPIREQYF
>TRBV4-1
CASSGQVHNSPLHF
>TRBV7-2
CASSDRLMGYEQYF
>TRBV10-3
CAIRKTGVDTEAFF
>TRBV5-1
CASSSGLAGANEQFF
>TRBV4-2
CASSQVLPKEQYF
>TRBV29-1
CSVPSQGALDTEAFF
>TRBV6-1
CASSNLATQETQYF
>TRBV5-4
CASSPPWGGRKEHTDTQYF
>TRBV7-6
CASSIQGLGNTEAFF
>TRBV4-1
CASSQPANRKETQYF
>TRBV5-1
CASSSQGTEQFF
>TRBV5-6
CASRNTGNEKLFF
>TRBV5-1
CASSSPSVGELFF
>TRBV11-2
CASSNSGGRYEQYF
>TRBV25-1
CASSVLGGSGYNEQFF
>TRBV6-6
CASTHWATGGRNEQYF
>TRBV6-4
CASSVRVSIGEQFF
>TRBV29-1
CSVVGTLGSPYEQYF
>TRBV4-1
CASSPGTSGIYEQYF
>TRBV25-1
CASSDGAPQFF
>TRBV27
CASNPWSGIYEQYF
>TRBV7-3
CASSLSGSTDTQYF
>TRBV4-2
CASAATESSYNEQFF
>TRBV29-1
CSVSKGASTDTQYF